These T cell receptor beta chains were read from a single sample in a study of T cell responses to AZD1222 COVID-19 vaccine. TCRdb keeps only in-frame clones here, not all; method: immunoSEQ multiplex PCR. Of about 82,000 clones in the sample, roughly 92% were seen once. The source was peripheral blood, collected 28 days after the second AZD1222 dose. The receptors derive from an adult who received the AZD1222 COVID-19 vaccine. Each CDR3 is given with its conserved first and last residue. The order of the fields is V gene, clone size, J gene, D gene, CDR3 protein, CDR3 DNA. D genes are given only for firm matches. Expanded clones are given a class, and other clones once, few, many or no size at all.

TRBV11-1	-	TRBJ1-5	-	CASSPDRGNQPQHF	TGTGCCAGCAGCCCAGACAGAGGGAATCAGCCCCAGCATTTT
TRBV6-6	-	TRBJ1-2	TRBD1	CASSYTGTGTGDGYTF	TGTGCCAGCAGTTACACCGGGACAGGGACAGGAGATGGCTACACCTTC
TRBV7-9	-	TRBJ2-5	TRBD1	CASSFPRGQGVETQYF	TGTGCCAGCAGCTTCCCACGAGGACAGGGTGTAGAGACCCAGTACTTC
TRBV5-1	once	TRBJ2-7	TRBD1	CASSLSQGAGEQYF	TGCGCCAGCAGCTTGTCGCAGGGGGCAGGAGAGCAGTACTTC
TRBV3-1/TRBV3-2	-	TRBJ2-5	TRBD1	CASSQSDKGQYGGETQYF	TGTGCCAGCAGCCAATCTGACAAGGGACAGTATGGCGGTGAGACCCAGTACTTC
TRBV7-3	-	TRBJ2-7	TRBD2	CASSLNGGAAYEQYF	TGTGCCAGCAGCTTAAACGGGGGGGCCGCCTACGAGCAGTACTTC
TRBV19	few	TRBJ1-2	-	CASSALLSGYTF	TGTGCCAGTAGTGCCCTTCTGAGCGGCTACACCTTC
TRBV11-2	-	TRBJ2-2	TRBD1	CATQGQGFTGELFF	TGTGCCACCCAAGGACAGGGTTTCACCGGGGAGCTGTTTTTT
TRBV9	once	TRBJ1-1	-	CASSVGGATTEAFF	TGTGCCAGCAGCGTAGGGGGCGCGACTACTGAAGCTTTCTTT
TRBV11-2	once	TRBJ1-1	-	CASRLGSEAFF	TGTGCCAGCAGGCTGGGCAGTGAAGCTTTCTTT
TRBV11-2	-	TRBJ1-1	-	CASTLHSNTEAFF	TGTGCCAGCACCCTTCACAGTAACACTGAAGCTTTCTTT
TRBV7-9	-	TRBJ1-2	-	CASSLALGRGHHTF	TGTGCCAGCAGCTTAGCGCTGGGTCGGGGGCACCACACCTTC
TRBV18	once	TRBJ1-1	-	CASSPPQGPYTEAFF	TGTGCCAGCTCACCTCCTCAGGGGCCCTACACTGAAGCTTTCTTT
TRBV13	-	TRBJ1-2	-	CASSLGSGGDYGYTF	TGTGCCAGCAGCTTAGGTTCGGGGGGCGACTATGGCTACACCTTC
TRBV10-1	-	TRBJ2-5	-	CASSVGLEETQYF	TGCGCCAGCAGTGTGGGGCTGGAAGAGACCCAGTACTTC
TRBV10-3	-	TRBJ1-4	TRBD1	CAISKGQAATNEKLFF	TGTGCCATCAGTAAAGGACAGGCCGCAACTAATGAAAAACTGTTTTTT
TRBV7-4	-	TRBJ1-1	-	CASSLGVGFLNTEAFF	TGTGCCAGCAGCTTAGGGGTGGGTTTCTTGAACACTGAAGCTTTCTTT
TRBV6-6	once	TRBJ1-6	TRBD1	CASNPSGGPYNSPLHF	TGTGCCAGCAACCCCTCAGGGGGCCCCTATAATTCACCCCTCCACTTT
TRBV3-1/TRBV3-2	-	TRBJ1-1	-	CASSPPGNTEAFF	TGTGCCAGCAGCCCGCCCGGTAACACTGAAGCTTTCTTT
TRBV4-1	once	TRBJ1-1	-	CASSQDRGVRVTEAFF	TGCGCCAGCAGCCAAGATCGAGGAGTGCGGGTCACTGAAGCTTTCTTT
TRBV27	-	TRBJ2-1	TRBD2	CASSLFGPLAGGNNEQFF	TGTGCCAGCAGTTTATTCGGGCCACTAGCGGGGGGAAACAATGAGCAGTTCTTC
TRBV4-1	-	TRBJ2-3	-	CASSQVPVTDTQYF	TGCGCCAGCAGCCAAGTCCCAGTCACAGATACGCAGTATTTT
TRBV5-1	-	TRBJ2-3	TRBD2	CASSLADVTSSADTQYF	TGCGCCAGCAGCTTGGCCGATGTGACTAGCTCGGCAGATACGCAGTATTTT
TRBV5-8	once	TRBJ1-1	-	CASSLGWWTVMNTEAFF	TGTGCCAGCAGCTTGGGATGGTGGACGGTAATGAACACTGAAGCTTTCTTT
TRBV19	-	TRBJ2-5	TRBD1	CASSRDREETQYF	TGTGCCAGTAGCCGGGACAGGGAAGAGACCCAGTACTTC
TRBV19	-	TRBJ2-1	TRBD2	CASSISTSGGPNNEQFF	TGTGCCAGTAGTATATCAACTAGCGGGGGGCCTAACAATGAGCAGTTCTTC
TRBV5-1	-	TRBJ2-2	-	CASSPTENTGELFF	TGCGCCAGCAGCCCCACAGAGAACACCGGGGAGCTGTTTTTT
TRBV19	-	TRBJ2-1	TRBD2	CASSGGAPSSYNEQFF	TGTGCCAGTAGCGGGGGGGCCCCCAGCTCCTACAATGAGCAGTTCTTC
TRBV5-1	-	TRBJ1-2	-	CASSFVDGAREDGYTF	TGCGCCAGCAGCTTTGTGGACGGCGCCAGAGAAGACGGCTACACCTTC
TRBV29-1	-	TRBJ2-1	TRBD2	CSVGGGYYNEQFF	TGCAGCGTTGGCGGGGGGTACTACAATGAGCAGTTCTTC
TRBV7-3	-	TRBJ1-2	-	CASSQTPRAYGYTF	TGTGCCAGCAGCCAAACTCCGAGGGCCTATGGCTACACCTTC
TRBV9	-	TRBJ1-1	TRBD1	CASSGGQQYEAFF	TGTGCCAGCAGCGGGGGACAGCAATATGAAGCTTTCTTT
TRBV20-1	-	TRBJ1-5	-	CSASPTRGDQPQHF	TGCAGTGCTAGTCCCACCCGAGGAGATCAGCCCCAGCATTTT
TRBV2	once	TRBJ2-7	-	CASMEKGGPYEQYF	TGTGCCAGCATGGAGAAGGGGGGCCCCTACGAGCAGTACTTC
TRBV27	-	TRBJ1-5	TRBD1	CASSLSAGGVQPQHF	TGTGCCAGCAGTTTATCAGCAGGGGGTGTTCAGCCCCAGCATTTT
TRBV10-1	-	TRBJ1-2	-	CASRDPRGYYGYTF	TGCGCCAGCAGAGATCCCAGGGGATACTATGGCTACACCTTC